Listed here are 32 T cell receptor beta chains from one sample, sequenced in a study of siplizumab effects on memory and regulatory T cells. Clones were sequenced by immunoSEQ multiplex PCR, and TCRdb holds only the in-frame ones, with some missing. The table has around 87,000 clones, about 87% seen once. The sample was CD4+ T cells sorted from blood. The receptors stem from a human donor in good health.

This sequence joins TRBV7-9 and TRBJ1-2; D is uncertain. Germline-derived CDR1 and CDR2 are SEHNR and FQNEAQ (reference sequence). Deletions cut 1 base from V and 3 bases from J, with 6 bases between. The CDR3 loop spans 13 amino acids. The CDR3 reads CASSLDVDYGYTF. CDR3 bases: TGTGCCAGCAGCTTAGATGTAGACTATGGCTACACCTTC.

The chain couples TRBV28 to TRBJ2-5; no reliable D call. This CDR3 spans 12 amino acids. The V and J ends lost 1 base and 4 bases respectively, with 4 bases between them. Per the germline V gene, CDR1 is MDHEN and CDR2 is SYDVKM. CDR3 nucleotides: TGTGCCAGCAGTTTATTAGGAGAGACCCAGTACTTC. Translating gives CASSLLGETQYF. The full variable domain, in which reference TRBV28 and TRBJ2-5 provide the parts outside the CDR3, is DVKVTQSSRYLVKRTGEKVFLECVQDMDHENMFWYRQDPGLGLRLIYFSYDVKMKEKGDIPEGYSVSREKKERFSLILESASTNQTSMYLCASSLLGETQYFGPGTRLLVL.

The genes are TRBV29-1 and TRBJ1-2; D possibly corresponds to TRBD1 (6 bases). CDR3 length: 16 residues. V was clipped by 6 bases and J by 3 bases, with 23 bases between them. CDR1 and CDR2 from the germline V gene are SQVTM and ANQGSEA. The CDR3 region is CSVGVVLLGGDYGYTF. The CDR3 DNA reads as TGCAGCGTCGGTGTGGTCCTTCTGGGGGGCGACTATGGCTACACCTTC.

The CDR3 nucleotides are TGTGCTTCCGGACACCAGCAATATGAGCAGTTCTTC. It codes for CASGHQQYEQFF. The chain couples TRBV28 to TRBJ2-1; D is possibly TRBD1 (5 bases). CDR3 length: 12 residues. CDR1 and CDR2 (germline): MDHEN, SYDVKM.

The DNA of the CDR3 is TGCGCCAGCAGCTTCGTGGGGGCTGTGGAGACCCAGTACTTC. This sequence encodes CASSFVGAVETQYF. The chain is built from TRBV5-1 and TRBJ2-5; possible D gene TRBD1, 6 bases. CDR3 length: 14 amino acids. Germline V CDR1 and CDR2: SGHRS, YFSETQ. Between the trimmed V and J ends, which lost 2 bases and 5 bases, there was a span of 13 bases.

The rearrangement uses TRBV29-1 and TRBJ1-2; D may be TRBD1 (5 bases). V shed 0 bases and J shed 4 bases, with 12 bases lying between them. Germline V gives CDR1 SQVTM, CDR2 ANQGSEA. The CDR3 has 14 residues. CDR3 sequence (DNA): TGCAGCGTTGAAGATCAAGGGGTGGGCTATGGCTACACCTTC. Protein sequence: CSVEDQGVGYGYTF.

The chain combines TRBV27 with TRBJ2-2, with D uncertain. This CDR3 region has 16 residues. The germline V gene has CDR1 MNHEY and CDR2 SMNVEV (reference sequence). Between the trimmed V and J ends, which lost 3 bases and 0 bases, there was a span of 11 bases. The CDR3 loop is CASSFWRHANTGELFF. For the CDR3, the DNA is TGTGCCAGCAGTTTTTGGCGCCACGCGAACACCGGGGAGCTGTTTTTT.

The rearrangement joins TRBV19 to TRBJ2-7; D unclear. The V and J ends lost 4 bases and 3 bases respectively, with 7 bases between them. The CDR3 length is 12 residues. Germline CDR1 and CDR2: LNHDA and SQIVND (reference sequence). The CDR3 sequence is CASSKGDYEQYF. CDR3 DNA sequence: TGTGCCAGTAGTAAGGGCGACTACGAGCAGTACTTC.

The rearrangement uses TRBV7-2 and TRBJ2-7; 10 bases agree with TRBD1. The length of the CDR3 is 16 residues. The V and J ends lost 1 base and 5 bases, in that order; junction bases with no gene match: 8. Germline values: CDR1 SGHTA, CDR2 FQGNSA. CDR3: CASSLGTGDRGNEQYF. CDR3 DNA sequence: TGTGCCAGCAGCTTAGGGACCGGGGACAGGGGCAACGAGCAGTACTTC.

This chain connects TRBV5-4 to TRBJ1-2; 7 bases line up with TRBD1. V shed 0 bases, J shed 1 base, and the junction held 6 bases outside the gene matches. There are 16 residues in the CDR3. In germline, CDR1 is SGHNT, CDR2 YYREEE (reference sequence). The DNA for the CDR3 is TGTGCCAGCAGCTTGGCGAGGGACAGAAATAACTATGGCTACACCTTC. It is translated as CASSLARDRNNYGYTF.

J is TRBJ2-2 and V is TRBV19, with 11 bases matching TRBD1. Germline CDR1 reads LNHDA; CDR2 reads SQIVND (reference sequence). The junction had 12 bases not matched to a gene; V was cut back by 5 bases and J by 4 bases. The CDR3 has 18 residues. CDR3 DNA: TGTGCCAGTAGTTCCCAGGACAGGGGGCGCAGGGGCACCGGGGAGCTGTTTTTT. This sequence encodes CASSSQDRGRRGTGELFF. Filled out from reference TRBV19 and TRBJ2-2, the complete variable domain reads DGGITQSPKYLFRKEGQNVTLSCEQNLNHDAMYWYRQDPGQGLRLIYYSQIVNDFQKGDIAEGYSVSREKKESFPLTVTSAQKNPTAFYLCASSSQDRGRRGTGELFFGEGSRLTVL.

The V and J genes are TRBV28 and TRBJ2-2, with TRBD2 matching over 9 bases. V was pared by 2 bases and J by 1 base, with 5 bases of the junction left unmatched. The CDR3 sequence is 17 residues long. Germline loops: CDR1 MDHEN, CDR2 SYDVKM. The DNA of the CDR3 is TGTGCCAGCAGTTTAGGGGCGGGAGGGGTGAACACCGGGGAGCTGTTTTTT. This sequence encodes CASSLGAGGVNTGELFF.

This chain connects TRBV10-3 to TRBJ2-3, with no clear D. The germline V gene has CDR1 ENHRY and CDR2 SYGVKD. The CDR3 consists of 15 residues. The V and J ends lost 0 bases and 0 bases respectively, with 7 bases between them. The CDR3 sequence: CAISESVSSTDTQYF. The CDR3 DNA is TGTGCCATCAGTGAGTCGGTATCTAGCACAGATACGCAGTATTTT.

The chain carries TRBV19 and TRBJ1-1; D might be TRBD1 (5 bases). The V gene's germline CDR1 is LNHDA and CDR2 SQIVND (reference sequence). Trimming left V 8 bases short and J 6 bases short, with 22 bases between. The CDR3 has 15 amino acids. The CDR3 DNA reads TGTGCCAGTGACCCCAGAGGGACCAAGCCAGCTGAAGCTTTCTTT. Its protein is CASDPRGTKPAEAFF.

The V and J genes are TRBV18 and TRBJ2-1; D call uncertain. The CDR3 extends over 11 amino acids. The V gene's germline CDR1 is KGHSH and CDR2 LQKENI. Trimming pared 3 bases from V and 8 bases from J, leaving 5 bases between. Here the CDR3 reads CASSPRDEQFF. In nucleotides, the CDR3 is TGTGCCAGCTCACCTAGGGATGAGCAGTTCTTC.

Only a few counts were recorded for this clone. This chain links TRBV4-1 with TRBJ2-5; 13 bases line up with TRBD2. This CDR3 contains 15 residues. With V trimmed by 5 bases and J by 9 bases, 9 bases remained unmatched. Germline V CDR1 and CDR2: MGHRA, YSYEKL. This CDR3 is CASSKGLAGVGAQYF. The CDR3, as DNA: TGCGCCAGCAGCAAAGGACTAGCGGGAGTTGGTGCCCAGTACTTC.

This clone was detected only once. V gene TRBV2 combines with J gene TRBJ2-7, with 14 positions matching TRBD2. The CDR3 spans 15 residues. Unmatched junction bases numbered 7, after V lost 6 bases and J lost 6 bases. Per the germline V gene, CDR1 is SNHLY and CDR2 is FYNNEI. In DNA form, the CDR3 reads TGTGCCAGCAGGGGTGGGACTAGCGGGAGCTTCGAGCAGTACTTC. Translating gives CASRGGTSGSFEQYF.

The V gene is TRBV20-1, the J gene TRBJ2-7; D unclear. Germline loops: CDR1 DFQATT, CDR2 SNEGSKA (reference sequence). This CDR3 is 11 amino acids long. V lost 4 bases to trimming and J lost 4 bases, with 8 bases between them. The chain's CDR3 is CSANGVYEQYF. DNA for the CDR3: TGCAGTGCTAATGGGGTGTACGAGCAGTACTTC.

J is TRBJ1-2 and V is TRBV2; the D is unclear. CDR1 and CDR2 (germline): SNHLY, FYNNEI. CDR3 length: 12 residues. Trimming took off 4 bases at V and 1 base at J, with 4 bases between the two ends. CDR3 loop: CASSANNYGYTF. The CDR3 DNA reads as TGTGCCAGCAGTGCTAATAACTATGGCTACACCTTC.

The rearrangement uses TRBV6-1 and TRBJ1-1; 7 bases map to TRBD1. Germline CDR1 and CDR2: MNHNS and SASEGT. The CDR3 contains 13 residues. With 6 bases clipped from V and 2 bases from J, the junction kept 3 bases outside the gene matches. CDR3 amino acids: CASSDRVNTEAFF. The CDR3 bases are TGTGCCAGCAGCGACAGGGTCAACACTGAAGCTTTCTTT.

V gene TRBV5-1 combines with J gene TRBJ2-7, with 9 bases identical to TRBD1. In germline, CDR1 is SGHRS, CDR2 YFSETQ. This CDR3 has 16 residues. After removal of 0 bases from V and 6 bases from J, the junction contained 10 bases not matched to a gene. The CDR3 spells CASSLAGGDRVAEQYF. CDR3 sequence (DNA): TGCGCCAGCAGCTTGGCGGGCGGGGACAGGGTCGCCGAGCAGTACTTC.

The chain employs TRBV5-8 and TRBJ2-5; TRBD1 matches 9 bases. The CDR3 is made up of 13 amino acids. Germline V CDR1 and CDR2: SGHTS, YDEGEE. V lost 4 bases, J lost 6 bases, and 4 bases stayed unmatched. The CDR3 DNA sequence: TGTGCCAGCAGCGTGGGACAGGGAAAGACCCAGTACTTC. Protein: CASSVGQGKTQYF.

This clone appeared a single time. The gene calls are TRBV6-4 and TRBJ2-2, with TRBD2 identical over 9 bases. Germline V gives CDR1 MRHNA, CDR2 SNTAGT. The CDR3 is made up of 14 amino acids. The trim removed 6 bases at V and 7 bases at J, leaving 6 bases unmatched. The CDR3 here is CASRREGPDGELFF. The CDR3 nucleotides are TGTGCCAGCAGGCGGGAGGGGCCGGACGGGGAGCTGTTTTTT.

This chain uses TRBV19 with TRBJ2-2; a weak D match, TRBD1 (5 bases). Germline values: CDR1 LNHDA, CDR2 SQIVND (reference sequence). Trimming removed 5 bases from V and 7 bases from J, with 8 bases in between. The CDR3 is 12 residues long. The CDR3 here is CASSQGIGELFF. The CDR3 nucleotides are TGTGCCAGTAGTCAGGGTATCGGGGAGCTGTTTTTT.

In this sample, this clone turned up once. J is TRBJ1-5 and V is TRBV18; D is uncertain. This CDR3 is 16 amino acids long. Trimming pared 2 bases from V and 6 bases from J, leaving 17 bases between. The germline V gene encodes CDR1 KGHSH and CDR2 LQKENI. The CDR3 bases are TGTGCCAGCTCACCAGGTTCCCCCCTCGTTGGTCAGCCCCAGCATTTT. Amino acid sequence: CASSPGSPLVGQPQHF.

The V and J genes are TRBV7-9 and TRBJ1-1; D possibly corresponds to TRBD1 (5 bases). The germline gives CDR1 SEHNR, CDR2 FQNEAQ (reference sequence). The CDR3 sequence is 14 residues long. Trimming removed 6 bases from V and 1 base from J, with 12 bases in between. CDR3 DNA: TGTGCCAGCAGACCGGGACGTGGGAACACTGAAGCTTTCTTT. Amino acids: CASRPGRGNTEAFF.

This clone was detected only a few times. The chain links TRBV28 to TRBJ1-5; perhaps TRBD1 as D (6 bases). This CDR3 has 17 amino acids. The germline gives CDR1 MDHEN, CDR2 SYDVKM. With 7 bases removed from V and 0 bases from J, the gap between germline ends came to 19 bases. The CDR3 region has the DNA TGTGCCAGCAAGAAGCAGGGGTGGGGAAGTAGCAATCAGCCCCAGCATTTT. Protein sequence: CASKKQGWGSSNQPQHF.

V and J are TRBV6-1 and TRBJ2-1; D possibly corresponds to TRBD2 (5 bases). V was trimmed by 8 bases and J by 4 bases, leaving 12 bases between them. The CDR3 is 13 amino acids. In germline, CDR1 is MNHNS, CDR2 SASEGT. The CDR3 nucleotides read TGTGCCAGCCTCGGGCGAGGGTACAATGAGCAGTTCTTC. Protein sequence: CASLGRGYNEQFF.

The V and J genes are TRBV7-2 and TRBJ2-5, with 7 bases identical to TRBD2. The last part of the DNA fits TRBJ2-7 better; the J call may be wrong. CDR3 size: 16 residues. Germline V CDR1 and CDR2: SGHTA, FQGNSA. The DNA of the CDR3 is TGTGCCAGCAGCTTAGAGGTCCTAGCGGTCGTAAACGAGCAGTACTTC. This gives the protein CASSLEVLAVVNEQYF.

The DNA of the CDR3 is TGTGCCAGCAGCTTAAAAACAGGGGTTAGCACAGATACGCAGTATTTT. It encodes CASSLKTGVSTDTQYF. The chain combines TRBV7-3 with TRBJ2-3, with 7 bases fitting TRBD1. The J segment lost 0 bases and the V segment lost 1 base, leaving 4 bases of the junction unmatched. This CDR3 is 16 amino acids long. The V gene's germline CDR1 is SGHTA and CDR2 FQGTGA.

This chain connects TRBV29-1 to TRBJ1-5; 7 bases align to TRBD1. The CDR3 contains 13 residues. In germline, CDR1 is SQVTM, CDR2 ANQGSEA. V lost 7 bases to trimming and J lost 3 bases; unmatched junction nucleotides: 6. The DNA for the CDR3 is TGCAGCGCCTCTGACAGGGACAATCAGCCCCAGCATTTT. This translates into CSASDRDNQPQHF. Drawing the rest from reference TRBV29-1 and TRBJ1-5, the complete variable domain is SAVISQKPSRDICQRGTSLTIQCQVDSQVTMMFWYRQQPGQSLTLIATANQGSEATYESGFVIDKFPISRPNLTFSTLTVSNMSPEDSSIYLCSASDRDNQPQHFGDGTRLSIL.

The V gene is TRBV4-2, the J gene TRBJ1-6; no reliable D call. Trimming shortened V by 1 base and J by 7 bases, and 8 bases separated the two germline ends. CDR1 LGHNA and CDR2 YNFKEQ come from the germline V gene. The CDR3 extends over 14 amino acids. DNA of the CDR3: TGTGCCAGCAGCCAAGTCCAGGAAAATTCACCCCTCCACTTT. Translating it yields CASSQVQENSPLHF.